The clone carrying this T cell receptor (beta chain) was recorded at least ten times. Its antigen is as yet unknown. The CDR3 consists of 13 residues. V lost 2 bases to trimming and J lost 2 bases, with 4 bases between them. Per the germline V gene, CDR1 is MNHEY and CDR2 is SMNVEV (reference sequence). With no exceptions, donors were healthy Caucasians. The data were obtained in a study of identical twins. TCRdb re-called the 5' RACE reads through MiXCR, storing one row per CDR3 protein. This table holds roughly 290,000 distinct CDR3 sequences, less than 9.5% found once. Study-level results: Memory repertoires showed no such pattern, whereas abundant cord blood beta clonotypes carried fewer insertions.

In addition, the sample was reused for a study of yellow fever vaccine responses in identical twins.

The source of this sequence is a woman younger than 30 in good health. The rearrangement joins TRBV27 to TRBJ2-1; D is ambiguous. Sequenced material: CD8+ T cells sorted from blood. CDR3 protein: CASSLNTYNEQFF. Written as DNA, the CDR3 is TGTGCCAGCAGTTTAAATACCTACAATGAGCAGTTCTTC.